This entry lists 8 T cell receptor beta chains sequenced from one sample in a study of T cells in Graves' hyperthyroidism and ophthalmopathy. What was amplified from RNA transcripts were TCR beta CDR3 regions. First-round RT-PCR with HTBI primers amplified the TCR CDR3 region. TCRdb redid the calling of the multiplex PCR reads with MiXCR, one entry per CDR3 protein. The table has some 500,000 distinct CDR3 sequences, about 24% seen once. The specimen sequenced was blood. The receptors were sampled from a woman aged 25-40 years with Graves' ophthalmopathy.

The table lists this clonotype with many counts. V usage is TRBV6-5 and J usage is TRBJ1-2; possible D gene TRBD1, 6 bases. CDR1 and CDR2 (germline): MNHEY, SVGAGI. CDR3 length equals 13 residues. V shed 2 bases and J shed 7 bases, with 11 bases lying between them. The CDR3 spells CASSYEQGTGYTF. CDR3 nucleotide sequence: TGTGCCAGCAGTTACGAACAGGGTACTGGCTACACCTTC.

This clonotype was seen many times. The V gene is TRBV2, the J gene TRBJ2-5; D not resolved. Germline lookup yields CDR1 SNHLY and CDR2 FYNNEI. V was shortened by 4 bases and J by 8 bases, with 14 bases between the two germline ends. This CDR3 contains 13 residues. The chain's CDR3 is CASSVNGKETQYF. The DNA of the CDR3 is TGTGCCAGCAGTGTAAACGGCAAGGAAACCCAGTACTTC.

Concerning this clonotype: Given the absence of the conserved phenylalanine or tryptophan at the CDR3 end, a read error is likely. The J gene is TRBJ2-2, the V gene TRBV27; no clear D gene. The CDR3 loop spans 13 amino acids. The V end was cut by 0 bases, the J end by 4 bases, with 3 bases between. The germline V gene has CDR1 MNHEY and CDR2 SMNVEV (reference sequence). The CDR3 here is CASSLSVTGELFL. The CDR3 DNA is TGTGCCAGCAGTTTATCGGTCACCGGGGAGCTGTTTTTG.

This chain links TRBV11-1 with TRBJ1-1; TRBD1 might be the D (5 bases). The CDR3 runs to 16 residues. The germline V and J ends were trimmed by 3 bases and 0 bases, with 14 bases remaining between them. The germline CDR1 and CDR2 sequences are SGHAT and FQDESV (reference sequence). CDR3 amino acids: CASSLGHSAMNTEAFF. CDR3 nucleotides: TGTGCCAGCAGCTTGGGGCACAGTGCGATGAACACTGAAGCTTTCTTT.

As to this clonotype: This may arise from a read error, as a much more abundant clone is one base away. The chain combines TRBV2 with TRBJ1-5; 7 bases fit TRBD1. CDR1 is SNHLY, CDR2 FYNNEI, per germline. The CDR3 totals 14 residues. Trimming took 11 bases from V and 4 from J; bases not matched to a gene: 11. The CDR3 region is CAGIGTAGNQPQHF. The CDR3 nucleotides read TGTGCCGGCATCGGGACAGCGGGAAATCAGCCCCAGCATTTT.

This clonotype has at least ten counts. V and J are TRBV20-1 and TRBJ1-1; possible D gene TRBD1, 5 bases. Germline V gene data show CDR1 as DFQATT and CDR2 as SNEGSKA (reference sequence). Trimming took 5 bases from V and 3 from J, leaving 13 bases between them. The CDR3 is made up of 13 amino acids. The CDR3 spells CSAPLGGDTEAFF. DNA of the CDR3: TGCAGTGCTCCCCTGGGAGGGGACACTGAAGCTTTCTTT.

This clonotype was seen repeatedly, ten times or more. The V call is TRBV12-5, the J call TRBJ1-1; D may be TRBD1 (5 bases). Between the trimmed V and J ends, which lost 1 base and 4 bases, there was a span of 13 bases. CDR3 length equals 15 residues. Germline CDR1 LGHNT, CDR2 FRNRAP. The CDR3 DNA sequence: TGTGCTAGTGGTTTGGGGCCCGCGGGGGGCACTGAAGCTTTCTTT. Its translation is CASGLGPAGGTEAFF.

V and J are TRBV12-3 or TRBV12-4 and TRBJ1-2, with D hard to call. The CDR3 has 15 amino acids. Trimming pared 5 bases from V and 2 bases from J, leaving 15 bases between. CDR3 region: CASSASPAVNYGYTF. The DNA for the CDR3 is TGTGCCAGCAGTGCAAGCCCCGCCGTCAACTATGGCTACACCTTC.